These 19 T cell receptor beta chains came from one sample sequenced in a study of post-analysis software for immune sequencing data. Broader study findings: Patients carried 5 or 6 TRBV segments more frequently than controls did, and TRBV5-6, TRBV5-1 and TRBV20-1 were among them.

TCR beta libraries were prepared from cDNA with unique molecular identifiers. TCRdb redid the calling of the PCR reads with MiXCR, one entry per CDR3 protein. The data show about 820,000 distinct CDR3 sequences, approximately 53% seen once. These receptors' targets are unknown. Material for sequencing was blood. These receptor sequences come from a girl aged 10 to 17 with multiple sclerosis.

The chain has TRBV29-1 and TRBJ1-1, with D tentatively TRBD1 (6 bases). The germline gives CDR1 SQVTM, CDR2 ANQGSEA. This CDR3 region has 21 residues. V was cut by 5 bases and J by 0 bases, with 34 bases left in between. The CDR3 region has the DNA TGCAGCGTTCGGGTTGTCCTGGGCGCAAAAAGAATCGGGGGCCTGAACACTGAAGCTTTCTTT. It yields the protein CSVRVVLGAKRIGGLNTEAFF.

CDR3 coding DNA: TGTGCCAGCAGCTTTACGGGGGCGAGCACTGAAGCTTTCTTT. This gives the protein CASSFTGASTEAFF. This rearrangement joins TRBV7-9 to TRBJ1-1; perhaps TRBD1 as D (6 bases). Germline V CDR1 and CDR2: SEHNR, FQNEAQ (reference sequence). V lost 3 bases to trimming and J lost 4 bases, with 12 bases between them. The CDR3 totals 14 residues. The whole variable domain, remainder taken from reference TRBV7-9 and TRBJ1-1, is DTGVSQNPRHKITKRGQNVTFRCDPISEHNRLYWYRQTLGQGPEFLTYFQNEAQLEKSRLLSDRFSAERPKGSFSTLEIQRTEQGDSAMYLCASSFTGASTEAFFGQGTRLTVV.

The J gene is TRBJ2-3, the V gene TRBV20-1, with no clear D. Trimming took off 0 bases at V and 2 bases at J, with 12 bases between the two ends. Germline CDR1 and CDR2: DFQATT and SNEGSKA (reference sequence). The CDR3 length is 15 residues. The CDR3 region has the DNA TGCAGTGCTAGAGATCTCGGGTTATCCACAGATACGCAGTATTTT. It specifies CSARDLGLSTDTQYF.

This clonotype occurred a few times. The chain has TRBV15 and TRBJ1-6, with D tentatively TRBD1 (6 bases). CDR1 is LNHNV and CDR2 is YYDKDF in the germline V gene (reference sequence). Trimming removed 1 base from V and 5 bases from J, with 9 bases in between. The CDR3 totals 15 residues. The CDR3 sequence: CATSRAQGDNSPLHF. In nucleotides, the CDR3 is TGTGCCACCAGCAGAGCACAGGGAGATAATTCACCCCTCCACTTT.

The V call is TRBV7-6, the J call TRBJ2-7; the D gene could be TRBD1 or TRBD2 (5 bases each). Germline CDR1 SGHVS, CDR2 FNYEAQ. The V and J ends lost 0 bases and 4 bases respectively, with 13 bases between them. The CDR3 is made up of 15 amino acids. This CDR3 is CASSLAEPGPYEQYF. The CDR3 bases are TGTGCCAGCAGCTTAGCGGAACCGGGACCTTACGAGCAGTACTTC.

The chain uses TRBV18 and TRBJ2-3, with D hard to call. Germline CDR1 reads KGHSH; CDR2 reads LQKENI. Trimming pared 2 bases from V and 2 bases from J, leaving 8 bases between. This CDR3 has 14 residues. The CDR3 here is CASSPLTNTDTQYF. The CDR3 DNA follows: TGTGCCAGCTCACCATTGACGAACACAGATACGCAGTATTTT.

The V and J genes are TRBV5-1 and TRBJ1-6, with 7 bases matching TRBD1. Per germline, CDR1 SGHRS and CDR2 YFSETQ. This CDR3 contains 12 residues. V lost 7 bases to trimming and J lost 10 bases; unmatched junction nucleotides: 5. CDR3 sequence: CASRDSRSPLHF. CDR3 bases: TGCGCCAGCCGGGACAGCCGATCACCCCTCCACTTT.

The chain is built from TRBV20-1 and TRBJ2-1; no definite D call. In germline, CDR1 is DFQATT, CDR2 SNEGSKA (reference sequence). V gave up 2 bases and J gave up 9 bases, with 8 bases separating them. The CDR3 runs to 11 residues. This chain's CDR3 is CSARMLAEQFF. The CDR3 DNA reads as TGCAGTGCTAGAATGTTGGCTGAGCAGTTCTTC.

The chain links TRBV10-3 to TRBJ2-3; D unclear. CDR1 and CDR2 (germline): ENHRY, SYGVKD. The length of the CDR3 is 17 residues. The germline V and J ends were trimmed by 0 bases and 0 bases, with 13 bases remaining between them. The CDR3 sequence: CAISESTSGISTDTQYF. The CDR3 DNA sequence: TGTGCCATCAGTGAGTCGACGTCGGGTATAAGCACAGATACGCAGTATTTT.

The rearrangement uses TRBV15 and TRBJ2-1; 10 nucleotides align to TRBD2. Trimming at V came to 0 bases and at J to 4 bases, leaving 15 bases not matched to a gene. The CDR3 is 20 residues long. Looked up from germline, CDR1 is LNHNV and CDR2 is YYDKDF (reference sequence). The CDR3, as DNA: TGTGCCACCAGCAGAGAGGCACTAGCGGGATTCCAGCCGACTTACAATGAGCAGTTCTTC. Residues: CATSREALAGFQPTYNEQFF.

In this sample, this clonotype turned up once. The chain combines TRBV29-1 with TRBJ2-3, with D maybe TRBD2 (5 bases). The ends were cut back, 4 bases at V and 2 bases at J, with 16 bases in the middle. Germline loops: CDR1 SQVTM, CDR2 ANQGSEA. The CDR3 contains 15 residues. CDR3 sequence reads: CSVVSLAGFTDTQYF. In nucleotides, the CDR3 is TGCAGCGTTGTTTCCCTGGCGGGCTTCACAGATACGCAGTATTTT.

This clonotype appeared a few times. This chain links TRBV29-1 with TRBJ2-7; D gene ambiguous. The V gene lost 7 bases and the J gene lost 4 bases, with 11 bases spanning the gap. The germline gives CDR1 SQVTM, CDR2 ANQGSEA. CDR3 size: 11 residues. CDR3 sequence: CSATDVYEQYF. For the CDR3, the DNA is TGCAGCGCCACAGATGTTTACGAGCAGTACTTC.

This clonotype was seen a few times. This sequence joins TRBV6-6 and TRBJ2-7, with 11 positions matching TRBD2. Germline values: CDR1 MNHNY, CDR2 SVGAGI (reference sequence). V lost 5 bases, J lost 3 bases, and 6 bases stayed unmatched. CDR3 length: 15 residues. The CDR3 spells CASSDPLAGGYEQYF. The CDR3 bases are TGTGCCAGCAGTGATCCCCTAGCGGGAGGCTACGAGCAGTACTTC.

The chain joins TRBV30 to TRBJ2-1; D not certain. This CDR3 is built from 14 residues. V was clipped by 2 bases and J by 1 base, with 9 bases between them. Germline CDR1 GTSNPN, CDR2 SVGIG (reference sequence). Here the CDR3 reads CAWSQSVSYNEQFF. The CDR3 nucleotides are TGTGCCTGGAGTCAGAGCGTTTCCTACAATGAGCAGTTCTTC. Looking up the rest from reference TRBV30 and TRBJ2-1 gives the full variable domain: SQTIHQWPATLVQPVGSPLSLECTVEGTSNPNLYWYRQAAGRGLQLLFYSVGIGQISSEVPQNLSASRPQDRQFILSSKKLLLSDSGFYLCAWSQSVSYNEQFFGPGTRLTVL.

The V call is TRBV7-9, the J call TRBJ2-5; D perhaps matches TRBD2 (6 bases). The J call may be mistaken, given a closer DNA end match to TRBJ2-7. The CDR3 has 15 amino acids. The germline V gene has CDR1 SEHNR and CDR2 FQNEAQ (reference sequence). CDR3 DNA sequence: TGTGCCAGCAGCTTAGAGGAGGGGCGGTGGGGCGAGCAGTACTTC. It codes for CASSLEEGRWGEQYF.

This clonotype was counted between two and nine times. CDR3 in amino acids: CSADGGTDTQYF. DNA of the CDR3: TGCAGCGCAGACGGGGGCACAGATACGCAGTATTTT. J is TRBJ2-3 and V is TRBV29-1; perhaps TRBD2 as D (5 bases). V was cut by 7 bases and J by 1 base, with 9 bases left in between. CDR3 size: 12 residues. Germline V gene data show CDR1 as SQVTM and CDR2 as ANQGSEA.

This rearrangement joins TRBV20-1 to TRBJ1-2, with a possible D match to TRBD1 (6 bases). The CDR3 has 9 residues. Germline V CDR1 and CDR2: DFQATT, SNEGSKA (reference sequence). V shed 7 bases and J shed 8 bases, with 8 bases lying between them. CDR3 in amino acids: CSDRDGYTF. DNA for the CDR3: TGCAGTGACAGGGACGGCTACACCTTC.

J is TRBJ1-1 and V is TRBV19, with a tentative D call TRBD1 (5 bases). CDR1 LNHDA and CDR2 SQIVND come from the germline V gene (reference sequence). The CDR3 has 13 amino acids. The V gene lost 9 bases and the J gene lost 4 bases, with 15 bases spanning the gap. DNA for the CDR3: TGTGCCAGCACCCAGGGAGGGGCCACTGAAGCTTTCTTT. Its translation is CASTQGGATEAFF.

This chain links TRBV7-9 with TRBJ1-1; a possible D gene is TRBD1 (5 bases). The V end was cut by 5 bases, the J end by 1 base, with 14 bases between. The CDR3 loop spans 15 amino acids. Germline lookup yields CDR1 SEHNR and CDR2 FQNEAQ (reference sequence). The CDR3 bases are TGTGCCAGCAGCCCAGGACTGACAGCGAACACTGAAGCTTTCTTT. This sequence encodes CASSPGLTANTEAFF.